This TCR beta chain was recorded in a study of tumor-infiltrating lymphocytes in primary liver carcinoma. TCR beta cDNA was reverse-transcribed from roughly 520 ng of total RNA. The reaction used a constant-region primer and ProtoScript II reverse transcriptase. Three nested multiplex PCR rounds, a slightly modified ARM-PCR method, built the TCR beta libraries. TCRdb itself ran the multiplex PCR reads through MiXCR, one entry per CDR3 protein. In the table there are approximately 74,000 distinct CDR3 sequences, roughly two thirds of which are singletons. Bulk tissue was left unsorted, and RNA and DNA were co-extracted from about 21-30 mg of it. Study-wide results and limits: Only about 7.5-25% of top clones appeared in all five tumor regions.

For this clonotype: No antigen is known for it.

The sequenced sample was liver tumor tissue from sampling region 4. Subset indicated: tumor region T4, right-lateral pole. The clonotype comes from a woman aged 55-70 years with primary liver carcinoma and hepatitis B virus infection.

CDR3 protein: CASSDIGGQPYGYTF. CDR3 coding DNA: TGTGCCAGCAGTGACATAGGGGGCCAACCGTATGGCTACACCTTC. V and J are TRBV2 and TRBJ1-2; TRBD1 matches 7 bases. CDR1 SNHLY and CDR2 FYNNEI come from the germline V gene. Germline trimming cut 3 bases from V and 5 bases from J; bases unmatched to any gene: 9. The CDR3 contains 15 residues.